This T cell receptor beta chain emerged from a study of long-term antiretroviral therapy in people with HIV. Germline CDR1 reads SGDLS; CDR2 reads YYNGEE. Between the trimmed V and J ends, which lost 4 bases and 3 bases, there was a span of 7 bases. CDR3 length: 12 residues. Details on this clone: Antigen specificity is unknown.

Ahead of DNA extraction, samples held about 0.95-11 million cryopreserved PBMC each. Study-wide findings and caveats: No data were available on ART adherence, viral resistance or therapy changes. All blood samples came from the years 2004 to 2017, possibly under older ART regimens.

The assay, immunoSEQ v3.0, was run at survey level. The data were produced by immunoSEQ multiplex PCR, yet TCRdb's version contains in-frame clones alone and is incomplete. The table includes approximately 27,000 clones, 80% to 95% detected once. The chain links TRBV9 to TRBJ1-1, with no clear D. The receptor was derived from a woman aged 40 to 50 with HIV. This specimen was unsorted PBMCs, taken approximately 5.1 years after starting antiretroviral therapy. The CDR3 here is CASSKQDTEAFF. The CDR3 DNA is TGTGCCAGCAGCAAGCAAGACACTGAAGCTTTCTTT.